Sequencing of this T cell receptor beta chain was carried out in a study of graft-versus-host responses after intestinal transplantation. At the level of the study: Recipients had multivisceral, liver-intestinal, or isolated intestinal transplants.

This table comes from immunoSEQ multiplex PCR, and its TCRdb copy is limited to in-frame clones, with some not included. The table has 80,000 or so clones, 92% seen once. The sample consisted of PBMCs, taken 98 days after intestinal transplantation. The source of this sequence is a human patient who received an intestinal transplant, so some T cells may come from the graft donor.

This CDR3 reads CASSSNRGRKNIQYF. CDR3 in DNA: TGCGCCAGCAGTTCAAACAGGGGGCGCAAAAACATTCAGTACTTC. The chain combines TRBV10-1 with TRBJ2-4; 9 nucleotides align to TRBD1. The CDR3 has 15 amino acids. V was clipped by 5 bases and J by 3 bases; unmatched bases: 5. CDR1 is WNHNN, CDR2 SYGVQD, per germline (reference sequence).